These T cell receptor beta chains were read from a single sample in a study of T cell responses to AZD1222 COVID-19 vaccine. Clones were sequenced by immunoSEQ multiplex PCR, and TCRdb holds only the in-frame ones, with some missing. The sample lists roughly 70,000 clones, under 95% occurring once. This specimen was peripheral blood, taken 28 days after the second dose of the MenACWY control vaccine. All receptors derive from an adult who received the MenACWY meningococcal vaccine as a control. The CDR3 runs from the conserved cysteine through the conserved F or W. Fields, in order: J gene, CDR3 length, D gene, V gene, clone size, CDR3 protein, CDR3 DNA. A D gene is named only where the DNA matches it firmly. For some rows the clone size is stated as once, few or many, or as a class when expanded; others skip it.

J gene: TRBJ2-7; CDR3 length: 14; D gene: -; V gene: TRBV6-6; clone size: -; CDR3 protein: CASSKPGNPYEQYF; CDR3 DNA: TGTGCCAGCAGTAAACCGGGGAATCCCTACGAGCAGTACTTC
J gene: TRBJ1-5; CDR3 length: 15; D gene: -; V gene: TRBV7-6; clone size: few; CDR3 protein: CASSLEAGEGQPQHF; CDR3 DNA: TGTGCCAGCAGCTTAGAGGCAGGGGAGGGTCAGCCCCAGCATTTT
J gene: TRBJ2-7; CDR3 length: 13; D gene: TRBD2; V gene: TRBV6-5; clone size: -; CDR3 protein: CASRAGLVQEQYF; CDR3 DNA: TGTGCCAGCAGAGCTGGACTAGTTCAAGAGCAGTACTTC
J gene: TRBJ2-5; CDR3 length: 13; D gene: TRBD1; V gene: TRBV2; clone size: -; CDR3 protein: CASHRTGTETQYF; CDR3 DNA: TGTGCCAGCCACAGGACAGGGACAGAGACCCAGTACTTC
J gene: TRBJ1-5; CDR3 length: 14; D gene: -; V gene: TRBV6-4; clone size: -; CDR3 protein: CASSEGVDNQPQHF; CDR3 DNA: TGTGCCAGCAGTGAAGGAGTGGACAATCAGCCCCAGCATTTT
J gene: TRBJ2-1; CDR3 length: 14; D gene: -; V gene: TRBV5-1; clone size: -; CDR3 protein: CASRGDSSGNEQFF; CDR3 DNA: TGCGCCAGCAGAGGGGACTCGTCCGGGAATGAGCAGTTCTTC
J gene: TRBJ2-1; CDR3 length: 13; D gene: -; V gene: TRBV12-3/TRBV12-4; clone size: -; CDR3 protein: CASSLALSYEQFF; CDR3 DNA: TGTGCCAGCAGTTTAGCGTTGAGTTATGAGCAGTTCTTC
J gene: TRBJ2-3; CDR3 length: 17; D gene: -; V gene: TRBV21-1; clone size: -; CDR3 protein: CAKGGLAGGAFRDTQYF; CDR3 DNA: TGTGCCAAAGGGGGACTAGCGGGAGGGGCCTTTAGGGATACGCAGTATTTT
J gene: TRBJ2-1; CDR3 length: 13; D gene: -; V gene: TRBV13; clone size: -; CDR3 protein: CASSPGQSDEQFF; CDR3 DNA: TGTGCCAGCAGCCCAGGACAGTCGGATGAGCAGTTCTTC
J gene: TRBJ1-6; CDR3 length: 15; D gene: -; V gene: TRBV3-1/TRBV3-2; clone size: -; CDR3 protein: CASSPPGSYNSPLHF; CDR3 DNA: TGTGCCAGCAGCCCTCCCGGCTCCTATAATTCACCCCTCCACTTT
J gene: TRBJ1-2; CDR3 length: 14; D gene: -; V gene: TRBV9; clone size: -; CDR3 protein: CASSVAGPRDGYTF; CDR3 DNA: TGTGCCAGCAGCGTAGCCGGCCCTCGGGATGGCTACACCTTC
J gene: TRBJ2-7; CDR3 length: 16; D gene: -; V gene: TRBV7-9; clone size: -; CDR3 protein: CASSSAAGGSTYEQYF; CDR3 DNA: TGTGCCAGCAGTTCTGCCGCCGGAGGGTCAACCTACGAGCAGTACTTC
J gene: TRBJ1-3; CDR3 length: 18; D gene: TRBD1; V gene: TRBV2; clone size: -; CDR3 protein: CASSDLRAEGAAGNTIYF; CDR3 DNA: TGTGCCAGCAGTGATCTTCGAGCCGAGGGGGCGGCTGGAAACACCATATATTTT
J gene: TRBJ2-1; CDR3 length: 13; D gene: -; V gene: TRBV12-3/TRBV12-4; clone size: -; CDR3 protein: CASSLALLNEQFF; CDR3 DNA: TGTGCCAGCAGTTTAGCGCTTTTGAATGAGCAGTTCTTC
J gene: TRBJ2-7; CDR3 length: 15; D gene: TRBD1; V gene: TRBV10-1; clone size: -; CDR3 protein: CASSEGTGGFYEQYF; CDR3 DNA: TGCGCCAGCAGTGAGGGGACAGGGGGGTTTTACGAGCAGTACTTC
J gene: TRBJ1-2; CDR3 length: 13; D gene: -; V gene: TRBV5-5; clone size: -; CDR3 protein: CASSLAGNYGYTF; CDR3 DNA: TGTGCCAGCAGCTTGGCGGGTAACTATGGCTACACCTTC
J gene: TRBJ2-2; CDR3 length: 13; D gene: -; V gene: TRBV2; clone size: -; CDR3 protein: CASRWEGTGELFF; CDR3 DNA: TGTGCCAGCAGGTGGGAAGGCACCGGGGAGCTGTTTTTT
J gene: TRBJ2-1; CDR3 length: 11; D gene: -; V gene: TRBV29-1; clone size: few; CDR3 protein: CSVEKVTEQFF; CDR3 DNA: TGCAGCGTTGAAAAGGTCACTGAGCAGTTCTTC
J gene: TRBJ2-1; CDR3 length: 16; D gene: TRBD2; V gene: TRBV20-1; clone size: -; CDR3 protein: CSASPGEGLVYNEQFF; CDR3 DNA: TGCAGTGCTAGTCCGGGGGAGGGCCTCGTTTACAATGAGCAGTTCTTC
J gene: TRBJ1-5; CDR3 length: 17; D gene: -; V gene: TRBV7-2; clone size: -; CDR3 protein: CASSLGGGGRGNQPQHF; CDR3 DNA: TGTGCCAGCAGCTTAGGAGGGGGGGGAAGGGGCAATCAGCCCCAGCATTTT
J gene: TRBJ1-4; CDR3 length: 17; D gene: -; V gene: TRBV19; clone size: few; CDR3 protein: CASSIGRGLSTNEKLFF; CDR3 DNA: TGTGCCAGTAGTATCGGTAGGGGTCTGTCAACTAATGAAAAACTGTTTTTT
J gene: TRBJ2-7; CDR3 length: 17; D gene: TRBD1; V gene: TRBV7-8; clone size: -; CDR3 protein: CASSLGPLRQGSYEQYF; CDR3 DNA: TGTGCCAGCAGCTTAGGTCCCCTCCGACAGGGAAGCTACGAGCAGTACTTC
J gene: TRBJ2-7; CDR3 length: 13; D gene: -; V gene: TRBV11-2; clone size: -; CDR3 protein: CASSLSDNYEQYF; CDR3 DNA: TGTGCCAGCAGCTTATCGGACAACTACGAGCAGTACTTC
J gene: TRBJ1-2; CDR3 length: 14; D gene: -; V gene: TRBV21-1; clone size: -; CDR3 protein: CASSKRDRARGYTF; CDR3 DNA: TGTGCCAGCAGCAAAAGGGACAGGGCGAGGGGCTACACCTTC
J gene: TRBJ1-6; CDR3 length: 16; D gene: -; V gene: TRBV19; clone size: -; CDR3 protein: CASSTRSSSYNSPLHF; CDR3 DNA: TGTGCCAGTAGTACCCGCTCGAGCTCCTATAATTCACCCCTCCACTTT
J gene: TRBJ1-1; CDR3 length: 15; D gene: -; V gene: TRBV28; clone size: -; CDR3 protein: CASSTSGRPRPEAFF; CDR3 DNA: TGTGCCAGCAGCACCTCTGGGCGGCCCCGACCTGAAGCTTTCTTT
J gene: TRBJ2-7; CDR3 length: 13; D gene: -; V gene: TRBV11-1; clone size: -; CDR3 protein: CASSPRVAYEQYF; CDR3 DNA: TGTGCCAGCAGCCCGAGGGTAGCCTACGAGCAGTACTTC
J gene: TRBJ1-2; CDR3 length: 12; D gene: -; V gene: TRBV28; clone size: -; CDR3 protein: CASSSLSYGYTF; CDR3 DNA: TGTGCCAGCAGTTCCCTCTCGTATGGCTACACCTTC
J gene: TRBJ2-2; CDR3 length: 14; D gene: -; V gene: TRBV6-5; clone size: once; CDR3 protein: CAASEGPGPGELFF; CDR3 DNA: TGTGCCGCCTCGGAGGGCCCCGGACCCGGGGAGCTGTTTTTT
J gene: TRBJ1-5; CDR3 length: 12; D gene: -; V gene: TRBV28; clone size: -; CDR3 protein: CASGSSWQPQHF; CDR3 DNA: TGTGCCAGCGGCAGCTCCTGGCAGCCCCAGCATTTT
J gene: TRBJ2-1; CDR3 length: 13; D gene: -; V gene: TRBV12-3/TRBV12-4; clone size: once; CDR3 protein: CASSPGVYNEQFF; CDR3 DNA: TGTGCCAGCAGTCCAGGGGTGTACAATGAGCAGTTCTTC
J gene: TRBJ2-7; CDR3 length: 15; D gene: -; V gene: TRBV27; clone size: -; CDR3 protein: CASSARFGSTYEQYF; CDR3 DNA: TGTGCCAGCAGTGCAAGGTTCGGATCGACCTACGAGCAGTACTTC
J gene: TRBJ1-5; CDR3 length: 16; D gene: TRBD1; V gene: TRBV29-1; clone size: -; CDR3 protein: CSVATGNPPSNQPQHF; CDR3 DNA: TGCAGCGTGGCGACAGGGAATCCTCCTAGCAATCAGCCCCAGCATTTT
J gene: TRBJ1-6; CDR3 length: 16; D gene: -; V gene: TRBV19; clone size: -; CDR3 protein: CASSPNNWYRGSPLHF; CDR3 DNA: TGTGCCAGTAGCCCCAATAATTGGTACCGCGGCTCACCCCTCCACTTT
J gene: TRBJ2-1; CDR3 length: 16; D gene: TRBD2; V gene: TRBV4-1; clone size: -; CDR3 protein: CASSQDRRTSGMRQFF; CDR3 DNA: TGCGCCAGCAGCCAAGATCGTCGGACTAGCGGGATGCGGCAGTTCTTC
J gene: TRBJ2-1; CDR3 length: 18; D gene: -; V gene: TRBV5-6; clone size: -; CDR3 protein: CASSSPLGTGPTYNEQFF; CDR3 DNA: TGTGCCAGCAGCTCCCCTTTAGGAACGGGCCCCACATACAATGAGCAGTTCTTC
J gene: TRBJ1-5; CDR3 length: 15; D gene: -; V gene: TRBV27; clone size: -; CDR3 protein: CASSPGRGKGQPQHF; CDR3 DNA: TGTGCCAGCAGTCCCGGGAGGGGGAAGGGTCAGCCCCAGCATTTT
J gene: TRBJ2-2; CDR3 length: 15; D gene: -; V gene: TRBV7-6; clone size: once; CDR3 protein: CASSSRVGDPGELFF; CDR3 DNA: TGTGCCAGCAGCTCCAGGGTTGGGGATCCCGGGGAGCTGTTTTTT
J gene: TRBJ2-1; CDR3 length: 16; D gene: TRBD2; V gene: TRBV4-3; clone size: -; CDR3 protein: CASSPHALAGTNEQFF; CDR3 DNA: TGCGCCAGCAGCCCCCACGCACTAGCGGGAACCAATGAGCAGTTCTTC
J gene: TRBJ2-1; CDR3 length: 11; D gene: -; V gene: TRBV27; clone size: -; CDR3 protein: CASSGRNEQFF; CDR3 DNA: TGTGCCAGCAGTGGTAGGAATGAGCAGTTCTTC
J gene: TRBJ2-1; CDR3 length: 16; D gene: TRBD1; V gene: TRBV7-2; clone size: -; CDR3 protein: CASSAGQASSYNEQFF; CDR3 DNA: TGTGCCAGCAGCGCCGGACAGGCGAGCTCCTACAATGAGCAGTTCTTC
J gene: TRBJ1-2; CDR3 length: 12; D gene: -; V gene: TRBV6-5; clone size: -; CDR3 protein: CASRTLGAAYTF; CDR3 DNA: TGTGCCAGCAGGACGCTGGGGGCTGCCTACACCTTC
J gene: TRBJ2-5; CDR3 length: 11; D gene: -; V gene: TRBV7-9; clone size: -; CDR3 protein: CASGREETQYF; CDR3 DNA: TGTGCCAGCGGGAGAGAGGAGACCCAGTACTTC
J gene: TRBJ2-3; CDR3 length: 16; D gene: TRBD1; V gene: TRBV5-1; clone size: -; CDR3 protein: CASSLAGGAGTDTQYF; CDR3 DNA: TGCGCCAGCAGCTTGGCAGGGGGCGCCGGGACAGATACGCAGTATTTT
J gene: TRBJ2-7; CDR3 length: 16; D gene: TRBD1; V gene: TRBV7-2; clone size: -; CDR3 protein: CASSYEPGQGGYEQYF; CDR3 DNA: TGTGCCAGCAGCTACGAGCCGGGACAGGGGGGCTACGAGCAGTACTTC
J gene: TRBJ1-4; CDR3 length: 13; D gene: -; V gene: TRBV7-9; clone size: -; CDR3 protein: CASSLFPGEKLFF; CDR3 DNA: TGTGCCAGCAGCTTATTCCCGGGGGAGAAACTGTTTTTT
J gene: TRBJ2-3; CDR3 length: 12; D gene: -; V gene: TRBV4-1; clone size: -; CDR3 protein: CASSQPRDTQYF; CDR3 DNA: TGCGCCAGCAGCCAACCCCGAGATACGCAGTATTTT
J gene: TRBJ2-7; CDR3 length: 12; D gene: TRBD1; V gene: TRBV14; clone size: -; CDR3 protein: CASSLQGREQYF; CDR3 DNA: TGTGCCAGCAGCCTACAGGGGCGCGAGCAGTACTTC
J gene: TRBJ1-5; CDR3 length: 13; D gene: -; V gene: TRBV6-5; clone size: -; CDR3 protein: CASSLRVNQPQHF; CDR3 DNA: TGTGCCAGCAGCCTTCGGGTTAATCAGCCCCAGCATTTT
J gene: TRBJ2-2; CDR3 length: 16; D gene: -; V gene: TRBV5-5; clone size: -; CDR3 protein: CASSLQGVGYTGELFF; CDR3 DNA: TGTGCCAGCAGTTTACAGGGAGTCGGGTATACCGGGGAGCTGTTTTTT
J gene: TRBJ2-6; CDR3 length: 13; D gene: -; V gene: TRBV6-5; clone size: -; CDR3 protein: CASRPSGANVLTF; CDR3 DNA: TGTGCCAGCCGTCCTAGTGGGGCCAACGTCCTGACTTTC
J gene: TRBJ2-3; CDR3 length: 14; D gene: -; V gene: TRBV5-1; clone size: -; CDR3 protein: CASSYGTVTDTQYF; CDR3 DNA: TGCGCCAGCAGCTACGGGACGGTGACAGATACGCAGTATTTT
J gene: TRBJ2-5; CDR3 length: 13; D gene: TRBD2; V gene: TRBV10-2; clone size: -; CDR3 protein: CASRGLAGGTQYF; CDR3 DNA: TGCGCCAGCAGAGGACTAGCGGGTGGGACCCAGTACTTC
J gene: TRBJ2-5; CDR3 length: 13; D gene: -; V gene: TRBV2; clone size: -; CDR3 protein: CASLDFPQETQYF; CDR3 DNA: TGTGCCAGCCTCGACTTCCCGCAAGAGACCCAGTACTTC
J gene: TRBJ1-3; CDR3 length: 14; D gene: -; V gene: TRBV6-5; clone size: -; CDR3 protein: CASSYSGPGDTIYF; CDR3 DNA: TGTGCCAGCAGTTACTCTGGACCGGGGGACACCATATATTTT
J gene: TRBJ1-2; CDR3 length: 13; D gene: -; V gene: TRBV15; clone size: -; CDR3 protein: CAIHCLRRYGYTF; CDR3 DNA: TGTGCCATCCACTGTCTGAGGCGCTATGGCTACACCTTC
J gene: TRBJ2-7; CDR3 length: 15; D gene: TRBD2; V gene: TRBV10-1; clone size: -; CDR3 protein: CASSSGTFSTYEQYF; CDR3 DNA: TGCGCCAGCAGTAGCGGGACGTTCTCTACCTACGAGCAGTACTTC
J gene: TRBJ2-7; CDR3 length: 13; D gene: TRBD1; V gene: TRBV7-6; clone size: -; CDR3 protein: CASSRQGTYEQYF; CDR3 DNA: TGTGCCAGCAGCCGACAGGGGACCTACGAGCAGTACTTC
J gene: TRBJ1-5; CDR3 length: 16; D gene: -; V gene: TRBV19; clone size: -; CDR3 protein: CASSPPRQTSNQPQHF; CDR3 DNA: TGTGCCAGTAGTCCCCCCAGACAGACTAGCAATCAGCCCCAGCATTTT